Here is one TCR beta chain with its context. It lacks a known antigen. No clone much larger than this one lies a single base away; base qualities are absent. The CDR3 regions of human TCRbeta chains were subjected to immunosequencing. Per the original workflow: TCRs in the repertoires were compared against a reference library of SARS-CoV-2-specific TCRs that had been generated with the MIRA antigen-specificity platform. Breadth meant the fraction of unique TCRs that were SARS-CoV-2-associated, whereas depth meant the fraction of total T cells that were SARS-CoV-2-associated. Using the MIRA data, every spike-specific TCR was mapped to the spike region that the TCR reacted to and assigned to either a CD4 or a CD8 class. Log10-transformed breadth and depth values were compared by one-way ANOVA with Sidak's multiple comparisons tests. Imported from immuneACCESS, the table was reduced by TCRdb to in-frame sequences with V and J called. These copies leave out some clones; in studies compared against another copy, an unresolved V gene accounts for under half, and the cause of the remainder is not known. V, J and clone size are taken as reported in that table, and D and trimming were inferred from the DNA itself. The sample data list 150,000 to 200,000 clones, and approximately 93% of these were observed just once. 3.5% to 5% of the sample belongs to the ten largest clones.

The data originate from a study of T cell responses to AZD1222 COVID-19 vaccine (dated by TCRdb to about 2021). About the study as a whole: AZD1222 recipients whose second dose came at about 4 weeks and those whose second dose came at about 12 weeks were combined into one group, since spike-specific TCR depth and breadth did not differ between the two schedules. TCR sequencing covered 230 to 250 trial participants: nearly 210 given two doses of AZD1222 and around 26 given two doses of MenACWY control vaccine. Trial participants were enrolled by age into 18-55, 56-69 and 70-plus year subgroups, with roughly 160, 29 and 62 TCR-sequenced participants respectively. What the research found in general, with its limitations: Spike-specific TCR breadth and depth rose significantly after two AZD1222 doses compared with day 0 and with MenACWY recipients. Epitopes outside the regions mutated in the B.1.351 and B.1.1.7 variants were reportedly recognized by nearly half of the unique spike-specific TCRs. The whole spike protein was spanned by vaccine-associated CD4 TCRs, and dominant responses were seen in regions 160-218 and 743-854. Because no samples from the day 14 peak response were available, repertoires could be characterized only after the peak T cell response. Participants were mostly white British, with more females than males. The authors suggested clonal diversity may have been underestimated. Only six AZD1222 recipients were SARS-CoV-2 seropositive at baseline, limiting conclusions about previously exposed vaccinees. The 56-69-year group was small, and its depth increase did not reach significance, likely because of low power.

Interpreted using the paper, the time point label stands for: baseline before first vaccination. Samples from vaccinated people were obtained from the UK trials COV001 and COV002, which included a single-blind randomized controlled phase 2/3 trial of AZD1222 (ChAdOx1 nCoV-19) in healthy adults. For TCRbeta chain sequencing, PBMC samples from trial participants were taken at day 0 and at day 28 after the second dose. Based on the germline V gene, the CDR1 and CDR2 sequences are MNHEY and SVGAGI. The cysteine opens and the phenylalanine closes a CDR3 of 14 amino acids. The DNA shown is the 42-base CDR3, in frame from base 1. Trimming at the junction amounts to 6 bases on V and 4 bases on J, and the germline ends lie 15 bases apart.

The material sequenced was peripheral blood, taken on day 0 of AZD1222 vaccination. The source is an adult in good health. The chain is made from TRBV6-5 and TRBJ1-1; confidence is insufficient to name the D gene. CDR3 loop: CASSLESSGTEAFF. Read as DNA, the sequence is TGTGCCAGCAGCCTCGAGTCTAGTGGCACTGAAGCTTTCTTT.